This T cell receptor (beta chain) was identified during a study of shared clonotypes between healthy human individuals. Study summary: Participating donors consisted of two women and a few men aged 18 to 49.

A word on this clone: What it binds is not known.

Regarding the study as a whole: An anticipated effect of sequencing depth on clonotype sharing among donors was recognized. In general, naive subsets displayed greater estimated richness than memory subsets did.

Several immunoSEQ plates held equal portions of the genomic DNA taken from each subset. Clones were sequenced by immunoSEQ multiplex PCR, and TCRdb holds only the in-frame ones, with some missing. This sample carries around 640,000 clones, 96% of them seen once, and the ten largest clones take 0.095% to 0.13%. CD45RO-negative, CCR7-positively selected cells formed the naive CD8 fraction, excluding terminally differentiated effector memory CD45RA+ cells. V lost 5 bases to trimming and J lost 7 bases, with 18 bases between them. The CDR3 totals 15 residues. CDR1 and CDR2 from the germline V gene are LNHDA and SQIVND (reference sequence).

This rearrangement joins TRBV19 to TRBJ2-1; D might be TRBD2 (7 bases). This sequence was found in a woman in her twenties or thirties in good health. Input material: naive CD8+ T cells sorted from blood. The chain's CDR3 is CASSWGPGGNNEQFF. CDR3 bases: TGTGCCAGTAGTTGGGGGCCGGGAGGCAATAATGAGCAGTTCTTC.